This T cell receptor beta chain was captured by sequencing in a study of control samples from healthy donors and cancer patients. Germline lookup yields CDR1 LGHDT and CDR2 YNNKEL (reference sequence). The V and J ends lost 1 base and 3 bases respectively, with 14 bases between them. CDR3 length: 16 amino acids. Measured with immunoSEQ multiplex PCR; TCRdb has only the in-frame clones, and not every one. The sample records tens of thousands of clones, roughly 78% being singletons. The sequence was obtained from a man in his sixties with head and neck cancer. Sequencing was performed on PBMCs. The rearrangement links TRBV3-1 (or the pseudogene TRBV3-2) to TRBJ2-3; D is possibly TRBD2 (6 bases). The CDR3 sequence: CASSQVSGVGTDTQYF. The CDR3 DNA reads as TGTGCCAGCAGCCAAGTTTCGGGGGTGGGGACAGATACGCAGTATTTT.